Listed below are T cell receptor beta chains from one sample, sequenced in a study of T-cell memory formation after mild COVID-19. TCRdb used MiXCR to reprocess the 5' RACE reads, holding one entry per CDR3 protein. Among roughly 170,000 distinct CDR3 sequences, around 20% were seen once, and the ten largest hold approximately 4%. Sample: PBMCs or a T cell subset sorted from them (not recorded which). Receptors originate from a man between 18 and 35 years old who had mild COVID-19 (a few samples of this study predate the infection). Cell type and time point are not known. Both conserved end residues are part of each CDR3. A D gene is named only where the DNA matches it firmly. Rows give clone size only sometimes, using once, few, many, or a class for an expanded clone.

TRBV7-2	many	-	TRBJ2-3	TGTGCCAGCAGCACAGGGACTTCTGGGGTCGTAGATACGCAGTATTTT	CASSTGTSGVVDTQYF
TRBV23-1	-	-	TRBJ2-3	TGCGCCAGCAGTCGCGTGAACGGGCGATTAACCACAGATACGCAGTATTTT	CASSRVNGRLTTDTQYF
TRBV7-9	-	-	TRBJ2-3	TGTGCCAGCAGCTACTCGACTACCACAGATACGCAGTATTTT	CASSYSTTTDTQYF
TRBV5-1	-	-	TRBJ1-5	TGCGCCAGCAGCTTGGGGGTTTTGGGCAATCAGCCCCAGCATTTT	CASSLGVLGNQPQHF
TRBV12-3/TRBV12-4	few	TRBD2	TRBJ2-5	TGTGCCAGCAGTCCCGGGAGCGGGGTTCAAGAGACCCAGTACTTC	CASSPGSGVQETQYF
TRBV5-5	-	-	TRBJ2-2	TGTGCCAGCAGCTTAGGGGGTTCTACCCCGGGGCTGTTTTTT	CASSLGGSTPGLFF
TRBV7-9	few	-	TRBJ1-4	TGTGCCAGCAGCCCCGCCGAAAAACTGTTTTTT	CASSPAEKLFF
TRBV12-5	few	TRBD2	TRBJ2-3	TGTGCTAGTCGATCTAGCGGGGCGTCAGATACGCAGTATTTT	CASRSSGASDTQYF
TRBV5-6	few	-	TRBJ1-2	TGTGCCAGCAGCTTAAACGGCCCCTATGGCTACACCTTC	CASSLNGPYGYTF
TRBV28	-	-	TRBJ2-1	TGTGCCAGTAGAGTACGCTCCTACAATGAGCAGTTCTTC	CASRVRSYNEQFF